This T cell receptor (beta chain) was identified during a study of T cell repertoires in cytomegalovirus infection. V gave up 6 bases and J gave up 0 bases; unmatched junction bases: 5. The CDR3 loop spans 15 amino acids. Germline V lookup: CDR1 LNHDA, CDR2 SQIVND (reference sequence). The table lists this clonotype with many counts. Its antigen is not identified. TCRdb recomputed calls from the reads with MiXCR, one row per CDR3 protein. Among roughly 860,000 distinct CDR3 sequences listed, less than 35% were seen once. The starting material was cultured CD8+ T cells from PBMCs, obtained from culture after CMV antigen stimulation. The source is a human donor in good health (CMV status not recorded). Some clones in this sample may be carry-over from other donors' samples. The genes are TRBV19 and TRBJ2-1; TRBD1 aligns across 7 bases. The CDR3 protein is CASSRDSSSYNEQFF. In DNA, the CDR3 is TGTGCCAGTAGCAGGGACAGCTCCTCCTACAATGAGCAGTTCTTC.